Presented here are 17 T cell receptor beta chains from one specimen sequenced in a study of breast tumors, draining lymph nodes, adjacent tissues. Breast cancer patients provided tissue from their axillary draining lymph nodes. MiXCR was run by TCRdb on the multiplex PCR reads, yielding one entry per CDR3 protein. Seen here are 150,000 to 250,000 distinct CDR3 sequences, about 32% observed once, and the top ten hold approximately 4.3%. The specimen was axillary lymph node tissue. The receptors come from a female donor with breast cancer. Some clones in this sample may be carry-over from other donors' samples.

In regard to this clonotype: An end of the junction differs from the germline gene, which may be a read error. The CDR3 sequence is CASSFPGETHYF. The CDR3 DNA follows: TGCGCCAGCAGCTTCCCAGGAGAGACCCACTACTTC. V gene TRBV5-1 combines with J gene TRBJ2-5; D uncertain. This CDR3 is 12 amino acids long. The germline V gene has CDR1 SGHRS and CDR2 YFSETQ. Drawing the rest from reference TRBV5-1 and TRBJ2-5, the complete variable domain is KAGVTQTPRYLIKTRGQQVTLSCSPISGHRSVSWYQQTPGQGLQFLFEYFSETQRNKGNFPGRFSGRQFSNSRSEMNVSTLELGDSALYLCASSFPGETHYFGPGTRLLVL.

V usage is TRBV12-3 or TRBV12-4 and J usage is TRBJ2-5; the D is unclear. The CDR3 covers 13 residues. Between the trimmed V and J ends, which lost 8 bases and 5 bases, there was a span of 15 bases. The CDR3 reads CASATRISETQYF. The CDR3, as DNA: TGTGCCAGCGCAACCAGGATTTCGGAGACCCAGTACTTC.

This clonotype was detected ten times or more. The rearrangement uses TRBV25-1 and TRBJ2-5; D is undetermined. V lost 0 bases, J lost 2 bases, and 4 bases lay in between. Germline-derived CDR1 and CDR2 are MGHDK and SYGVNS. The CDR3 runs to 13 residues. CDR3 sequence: CASSEYTQETQYF. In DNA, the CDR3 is TGTGCCAGCAGTGAATATACGCAAGAGACCCAGTACTTC.

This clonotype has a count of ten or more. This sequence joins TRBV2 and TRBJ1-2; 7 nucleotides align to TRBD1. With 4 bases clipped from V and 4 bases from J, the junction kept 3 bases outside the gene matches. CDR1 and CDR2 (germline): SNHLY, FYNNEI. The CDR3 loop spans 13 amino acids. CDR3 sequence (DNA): TGTGCCAGCAGTGTGGACAGGCGCTATGGCTACACCTTC. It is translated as CASSVDRRYGYTF. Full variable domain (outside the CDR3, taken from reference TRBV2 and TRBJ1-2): EPEVTQTPSHQVTQMGQEVILRCVPISNHLYFYWYRQILGQKVEFLVSFYNNEISEKSEIFDDQFSVERPDGSNFTLKIRSTKLEDSAMYFCASSVDRRYGYTFGSGTRLTVV.

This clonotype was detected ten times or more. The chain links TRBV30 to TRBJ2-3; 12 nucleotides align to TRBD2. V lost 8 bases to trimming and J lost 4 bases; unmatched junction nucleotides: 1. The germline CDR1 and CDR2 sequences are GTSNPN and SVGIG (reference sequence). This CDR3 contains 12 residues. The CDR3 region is CARLAGADTQYF. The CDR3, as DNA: TGTGCCCGACTAGCGGGAGCAGATACGCAGTATTTT.

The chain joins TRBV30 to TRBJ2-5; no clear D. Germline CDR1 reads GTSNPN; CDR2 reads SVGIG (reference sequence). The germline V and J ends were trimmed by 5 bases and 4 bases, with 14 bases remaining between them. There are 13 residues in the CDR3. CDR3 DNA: TGTGCCTGGTACGACCAGTTCAGAGAGACCCAGTACTTC. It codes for CAWYDQFRETQYF.

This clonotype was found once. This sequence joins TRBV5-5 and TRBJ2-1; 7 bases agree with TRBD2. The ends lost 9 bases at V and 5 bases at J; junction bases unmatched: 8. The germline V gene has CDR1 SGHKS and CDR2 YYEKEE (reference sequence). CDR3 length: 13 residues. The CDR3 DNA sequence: TGTGCCACTGGGGGGGAGGGAAACAATGAGCAGTTCTTC. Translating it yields CATGGEGNNEQFF.

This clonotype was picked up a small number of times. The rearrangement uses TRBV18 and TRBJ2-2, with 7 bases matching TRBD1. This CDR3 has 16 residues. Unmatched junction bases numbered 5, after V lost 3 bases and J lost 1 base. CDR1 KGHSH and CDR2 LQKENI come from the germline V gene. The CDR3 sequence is CASSPPGTVNTGELFF. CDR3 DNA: TGTGCCAGCTCACCTCCCGGGACAGTGAACACCGGGGAGCTGTTTTTT.

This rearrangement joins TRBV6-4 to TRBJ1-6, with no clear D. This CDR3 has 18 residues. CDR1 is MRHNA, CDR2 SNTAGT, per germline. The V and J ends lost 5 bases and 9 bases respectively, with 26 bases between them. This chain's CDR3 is CASSYQASSSTHTSPLHF. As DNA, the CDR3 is TGTGCCAGCAGTTATCAGGCGAGCTCCTCTACCCACACTTCACCCCTCCACTTT.

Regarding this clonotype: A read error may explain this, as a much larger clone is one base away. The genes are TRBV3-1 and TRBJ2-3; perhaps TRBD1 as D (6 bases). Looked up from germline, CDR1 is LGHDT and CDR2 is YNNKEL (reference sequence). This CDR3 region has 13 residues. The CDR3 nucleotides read TGTGCCAGCAGCCAATCACAGACAGGTACGCAGTATTTT. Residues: CASSQSQTGTQYF.

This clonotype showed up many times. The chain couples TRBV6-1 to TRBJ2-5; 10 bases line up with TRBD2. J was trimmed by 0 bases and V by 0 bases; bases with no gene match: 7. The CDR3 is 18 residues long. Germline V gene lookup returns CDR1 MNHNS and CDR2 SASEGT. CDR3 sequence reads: CASSEAPSGRGYQETQYF. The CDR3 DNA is TGTGCCAGCAGTGAAGCCCCCAGCGGGAGGGGGTACCAAGAGACCCAGTACTTC.

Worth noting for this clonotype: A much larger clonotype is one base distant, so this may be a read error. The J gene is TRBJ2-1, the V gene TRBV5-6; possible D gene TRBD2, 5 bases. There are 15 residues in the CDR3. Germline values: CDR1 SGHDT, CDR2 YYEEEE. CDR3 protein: CAGSPLGSSYNEQFF. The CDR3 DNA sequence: TGTGCCGGCAGCCCCCTTGGGAGCTCTTACAATGAGCAGTTCTTC.

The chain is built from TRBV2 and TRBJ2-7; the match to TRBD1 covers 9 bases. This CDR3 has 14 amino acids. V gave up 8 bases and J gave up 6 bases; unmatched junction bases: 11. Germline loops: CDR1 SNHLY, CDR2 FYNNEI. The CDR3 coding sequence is TGTGCCAGCGGGGGCGGGACAGGGTATCTCGAGCAGTACTTC. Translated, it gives CASGGGTGYLEQYF. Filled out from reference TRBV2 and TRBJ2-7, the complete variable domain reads EPEVTQTPSHQVTQMGQEVILRCVPISNHLYFYWYRQILGQKVEFLVSFYNNEISEKSEIFDDQFSVERPDGSNFTLKIRSTKLEDSAMYFCASGGGTGYLEQYFGPGTRLTVT.

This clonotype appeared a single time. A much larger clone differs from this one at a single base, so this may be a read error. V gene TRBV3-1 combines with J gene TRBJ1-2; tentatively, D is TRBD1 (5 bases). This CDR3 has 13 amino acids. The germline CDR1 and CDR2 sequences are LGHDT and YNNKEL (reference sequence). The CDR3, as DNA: TGTGCCAGCAGCCAAGTCGACAGCTATGACTACACCTTC. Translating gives CASSQVDSYDYTF.

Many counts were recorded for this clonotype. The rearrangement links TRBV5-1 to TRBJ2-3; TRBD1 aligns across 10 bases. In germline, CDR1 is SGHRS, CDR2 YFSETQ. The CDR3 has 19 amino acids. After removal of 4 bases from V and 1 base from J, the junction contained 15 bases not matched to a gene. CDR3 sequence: CASSPIGTGEAVGTDTQYF. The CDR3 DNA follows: TGCGCCAGCAGCCCCATCGGGACAGGGGAGGCCGTCGGCACAGATACGCAGTATTTT.

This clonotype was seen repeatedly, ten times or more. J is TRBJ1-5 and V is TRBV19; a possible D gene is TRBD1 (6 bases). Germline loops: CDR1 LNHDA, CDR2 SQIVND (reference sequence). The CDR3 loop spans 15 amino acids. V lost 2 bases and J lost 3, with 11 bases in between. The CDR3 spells CASSIRGGVNQPQHF. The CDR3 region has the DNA TGTGCCAGTAGTATAAGGGGGGGTGTCAATCAGCCCCAGCATTTT.

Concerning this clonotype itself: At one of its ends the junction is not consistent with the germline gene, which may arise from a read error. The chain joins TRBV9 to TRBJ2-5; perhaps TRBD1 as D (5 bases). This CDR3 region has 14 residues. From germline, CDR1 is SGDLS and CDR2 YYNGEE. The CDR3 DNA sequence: TGTGCCAGCAGCACTCCAGGGATCTTAGAGACCCAGTCCTTC. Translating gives CASSTPGILETQSF.